The 32 T cell receptor beta chains in this list originate from one sample, sequenced in a study of shared clonotypes between healthy human individuals. Here immunoSEQ multiplex PCR was the method, and the copy in TCRdb shows in-frame clones only, minus some. The sample has some 550,000 clones; less than 98% are singletons. Sequencing input: naive CD4+ T cells sorted from blood. Subset indicated: CD45RA+ positively selected. Receptors were obtained from a woman in her 30s in good health.

This chain links TRBV7-9 with TRBJ2-5; a possible D gene is TRBD1 (5 bases). The end of the DNA fits TRBJ2-7 better, so the J call may be wrong. Per germline, CDR1 SEHNR and CDR2 FQNEAQ (reference sequence). This CDR3 comprises 10 residues. The CDR3 nucleotides are TGTGCCAGCGGACACTACGAGCAGTACTTC. It translates to CASGHYEQYF.

The chain joins TRBV4-1 to TRBJ1-6, with 11 bases lining up with TRBD1. J was trimmed by 10 bases and V by 5 bases; bases with no gene match: 10. The germline V gene encodes CDR1 MGHRA and CDR2 YSYEKL. The CDR3 is 16 amino acids. The CDR3 DNA is TGCGCCAGCAGCAGATTAGGGACAGGGGGAGGATCACCCCTCCACTTT. This translates into CASSRLGTGGGSPLHF.

The rearrangement uses TRBV27 and TRBJ1-5; D gene ambiguous. V was shortened by 1 base and J by 2 bases, with 9 bases between the two germline ends. Per germline, CDR1 MNHEY and CDR2 SMNVEV (reference sequence). The CDR3 has 15 amino acids. CDR3 loop: CASSLWAEGNQPQHF. The CDR3 nucleotides are TGTGCCAGCAGTTTATGGGCTGAGGGCAATCAGCCCCAGCATTTT.

This rearrangement joins TRBV5-6 to TRBJ2-7; D might be TRBD1 or TRBD2, each matching 6 bases. Trimming removed 2 bases at V and 3 bases at J, with 15 bases between. Germline-derived CDR1 and CDR2 are SGHDT and YYEEEE. The CDR3 runs to 15 residues. The CDR3 coding sequence is TGTGCCAGCAGCTTTACAGGGCGGCGGGACTACGAGCAGTACTTC. It is translated as CASSFTGRRDYEQYF.

This clone was counted a single time. The chain links TRBV2 to TRBJ2-1; 8 bases match TRBD2. The V gene's germline CDR1 is SNHLY and CDR2 FYNNEI. With V trimmed by 6 bases and J by 4 bases, 5 bases remained unmatched. The CDR3 length is 14 residues. The CDR3 nucleotides read TGTGCCAGCAGCCGGACTAGCAAGTACAATGAGCAGTTCTTC. It codes for CASSRTSKYNEQFF.

The chain joins TRBV5-4 to TRBJ1-1, with a possible D match to TRBD1 (5 bases). CDR3 length equals 16 residues. Germline V gene sequence: CDR1 SGHNT, CDR2 YYREEE (reference sequence). V shed 4 bases and J shed 4 bases, with 20 bases lying between them. CDR3 sequence: CASSLPGPAKGTEAFF. CDR3 bases: TGTGCCAGCAGCCTTCCGGGACCCGCGAAGGGCACTGAAGCTTTCTTT.

The gene calls are TRBV28 and TRBJ1-4; D perhaps matches TRBD1 (6 bases). V shed 7 bases and J shed 6 bases, with 15 bases lying between them. CDR3 length: 14 residues. Germline V gene lookup returns CDR1 MDHEN and CDR2 SYDVKM. The CDR3 DNA follows: TGTGCCAGCATTCCCGGGGGGGGCTATGAAAAACTGTTTTTT. It encodes CASIPGGGYEKLFF.

The V gene is TRBV18, the J gene TRBJ2-2; a possible D gene is TRBD1 (5 bases). V was clipped by 3 bases and J by 4 bases, with 12 bases between them. The CDR3 consists of 15 residues. Germline V CDR1 and CDR2: KGHSH, LQKENI. DNA of the CDR3: TGTGCCAGCTCACCTCCCCCCAGGGTCACCGGGGAGCTGTTTTTT. This translates into CASSPPPRVTGELFF.

This chain joins TRBV19 and TRBJ2-6, with 11 bases lining up with TRBD1. The germline V gene encodes CDR1 LNHDA and CDR2 SQIVND (reference sequence). The J segment lost 0 bases and the V segment lost 6 bases, leaving 1 base of the junction unmatched. The CDR3 sequence is 16 residues long. The CDR3 here is CASSGQGASGANVLTF. CDR3 coding DNA: TGTGCCAGTAGCGGACAGGGGGCCTCTGGGGCCAACGTCCTGACTTTC.

This clone was seen a single time. The chain has TRBV28 and TRBJ2-1; 11 bases are a match to TRBD2. The germline gives CDR1 MDHEN, CDR2 SYDVKM. The CDR3 runs 15 residues. J gave up 12 bases and V 5 bases, and 12 bases lay outside the gene matches. The CDR3 loop reads CASSLGTSGSRGQFF. As DNA, the CDR3 is TGTGCCAGCAGTCTTGGGACTAGCGGTAGCCGGGGGCAGTTCTTC.

Written as DNA, the CDR3 is TGCGCCAGCAGACCCCGGGACAGAAACTCCTACGAGCAGTACTTC. Translated, it gives CASRPRDRNSYEQYF. V usage is TRBV5-1 and J usage is TRBJ2-7, with TRBD1 matching over 7 bases. The CDR3 extends over 15 amino acids. V trimming: 5 bases; J trimming: 0 bases; junction bases outside the gene matches: 8. Germline V gene lookup returns CDR1 SGHRS and CDR2 YFSETQ.

The chain has TRBV21-1 and TRBJ1-5. TRBV21-1 has pseudogene status. The CDR3 contains 16 residues. The CDR3 loop reads CASSKMGEGGNQPQHF. As DNA, the CDR3 is TGTGCCAGCAGCAAAATGGGGGAAGGGGGCAATCAGCCCCAGCATTTT.

In DNA, the CDR3 is TGCGCCAGCAGCGAAGACAGGGTTGGCTACACCTTC. Its protein is CASSEDRVGYTF. The V call is TRBV5-1, the J call TRBJ1-2; 7 bases are shared with TRBD1. This CDR3 comprises 12 residues. Germline V lookup: CDR1 SGHRS, CDR2 YFSETQ. V was clipped by 4 bases and J by 7 bases; unmatched bases: 4. Looking up the rest from reference TRBV5-1 and TRBJ1-2 gives the full variable domain: KAGVTQTPRYLIKTRGQQVTLSCSPISGHRSVSWYQQTPGQGLQFLFEYFSETQRNKGNFPGRFSGRQFSNSRSEMNVSTLELGDSALYLCASSEDRVGYTFGSGTRLTVV.

This rearrangement joins TRBV9 to TRBJ2-6; no definite D call. The CDR3 has 16 residues. Deletions cut 2 bases from V and 2 bases from J, with 11 bases between. Germline V gene sequence: CDR1 SGDLS, CDR2 YYNGEE. The CDR3 nucleotides read TGTGCCAGCAGCGTGGACGGGCTCACTGGGGCCAACGTCCTGACTTTC. Protein product: CASSVDGLTGANVLTF.

In DNA form, the CDR3 reads TGTGCCAGCAGTGCTACCGGGACGTTTCAGCCCCAGCATTTT. The encoded protein is CASSATGTFQPQHF. The V gene is TRBV6-1, the J gene TRBJ1-5, with D possibly TRBD1 on 5 matching bases. This CDR3 is 14 amino acids long. The V gene lost 4 bases and the J gene lost 6 bases, with 13 bases spanning the gap. The germline V gene has CDR1 MNHNS and CDR2 SASEGT.

V gene TRBV19 combines with J gene TRBJ1-5; 10 bases map to TRBD1. CDR1 is LNHDA and CDR2 is SQIVND in the germline V gene (reference sequence). The CDR3 length is 16 residues. V lost 4 bases to trimming and J lost 6 bases; unmatched junction nucleotides: 9. CDR3 amino acids: CASSNTGTGVRQPQHF. CDR3 nucleotides: TGTGCCAGTAGTAATACCGGGACAGGGGTACGTCAGCCCCAGCATTTT.

The chain employs TRBV2 and TRBJ2-7; 7 bases are a match to TRBD1. The CDR3 has 12 amino acids. The germline V gene encodes CDR1 SNHLY and CDR2 FYNNEI. V shed 8 bases and J 3 bases; nucleotides not matched to a gene: 4. The DNA for the CDR3 is TGTGCCAGCCATGGACAGGTCTACGAGCAGTACTTC. Protein sequence: CASHGQVYEQYF.

The chain uses TRBV4-1 and TRBJ2-7; weak D call: TRBD2 (6 bases). V was cut by 1 base and J by 3 bases, with 10 bases left in between. CDR1 MGHRA and CDR2 YSYEKL come from the germline V gene. This CDR3 is built from 14 residues. The CDR3 spells CASSQVTSFYEQYF. Written as DNA, the CDR3 is TGCGCCAGCAGCCAAGTCACTAGCTTCTACGAGCAGTACTTC.

This chain joins TRBV5-1 and TRBJ2-7; unclear D gene. Trimming shortened V by 4 bases and J by 9 bases, and 11 bases separated the two germline ends. Germline V gene lookup returns CDR1 SGHRS and CDR2 YFSETQ. This CDR3 is built from 11 residues. The DNA of the CDR3 is TGCGCCAGCAGCGAAAGTGGAGTGCAGTACTTC. Translation gives CASSESGVQYF. Drawing the rest from reference TRBV5-1 and TRBJ2-7, the complete variable domain is KAGVTQTPRYLIKTRGQQVTLSCSPISGHRSVSWYQQTPGQGLQFLFEYFSETQRNKGNFPGRFSGRQFSNSRSEMNVSTLELGDSALYLCASSESGVQYFGPGTRLTVT.

This chain connects TRBV7-3 to TRBJ2-5, with D tentatively TRBD1 or TRBD2 (7 bases each). Germline V gene lookup returns CDR1 SGHTA and CDR2 FQGTGA. This CDR3 contains 15 residues. V lost 4 bases and J 2 bases, leaving 14 bases between the germline ends. The CDR3 spells CASSSGGTVQETQYF. For the CDR3, the DNA is TGTGCCAGCAGCTCCGGGGGGACAGTACAAGAGACCCAGTACTTC.

This chain connects TRBV4-1 to TRBJ1-2; D is uncertain. The V end was cut by 1 base, the J end by 4 bases, with 7 bases between. The CDR3 consists of 13 residues. In germline, CDR1 is MGHRA, CDR2 YSYEKL. This CDR3 reads CASSQAPIYGYTF. The CDR3, as DNA: TGCGCCAGCAGCCAAGCCCCGATCTATGGCTACACCTTC.

V and J are TRBV4-1 and TRBJ2-7, with D possibly matching TRBD2 (5 bases). V was clipped by 0 bases and J by 5 bases, with 11 bases between them. The CDR3 spans 14 residues. Germline V gives CDR1 MGHRA, CDR2 YSYEKL. DNA of the CDR3: TGCGCCAGCAGCCAAGATGGAGGTGTCAACGAGCAGTACTTC. This sequence encodes CASSQDGGVNEQYF.

The CDR3 nucleotides are TGTGCCAGCTCACCAACAGGGGGTGGAAACATTCAGTACTTC. The encoded protein is CASSPTGGGNIQYF. The chain employs TRBV18 and TRBJ2-4; TRBD1 agrees at 8 bases. In germline, CDR1 is KGHSH, CDR2 LQKENI. J lost 6 bases, V lost 2 bases, and 3 bases had no gene match. The CDR3 loop spans 14 amino acids.

This chain connects TRBV11-3 to TRBJ2-5, with D maybe TRBD1 (6 bases). The V and J ends lost 4 bases and 3 bases respectively, with 9 bases between them. The CDR3 contains 13 residues. Germline CDR1 reads SGHNT; CDR2 reads YENEEA. The CDR3 region is CASSSHREETQYF. The CDR3 nucleotides read TGTGCCAGCAGCTCCCACAGGGAAGAGACCCAGTACTTC.

The genes are TRBV6-6 and TRBJ2-7, with D unresolved. Germline V lookup: CDR1 MNHNY, CDR2 SVGAGI (reference sequence). Trimming shortened V by 5 bases and J by 1 base, and 6 bases separated the two germline ends. The CDR3 runs to 12 residues. The CDR3 coding sequence is TGTGCCAGCAGTCCCCCATCCTACGAGCAGTACTTC. Protein: CASSPPSYEQYF.

Note on this clone: The sample has other DNA sequences that encode this CDR3 too. The chain is built from TRBV28 and TRBJ2-6; D not resolved. The V gene lost 1 base and the J gene lost 0 bases, with 1 base spanning the gap. The CDR3 spans 14 residues. Germline V CDR1 and CDR2: MDHEN, SYDVKM. In nucleotides, the CDR3 is TGTGCCAGCAGTTTATTCTCTGGGGCCAACGTCCTGACTTTC. It encodes CASSLFSGANVLTF.

V gene TRBV2 combines with J gene TRBJ1-2, with D tentatively TRBD1 (5 bases). Per germline, CDR1 SNHLY and CDR2 FYNNEI. The ends were cut back, 7 bases at V and 5 bases at J, with 23 bases in the middle. This CDR3 spans 16 amino acids. CDR3 DNA: TGTGCCAGCAAAATTGGCCAGGGTGTAATTCATTATGGCTACACCTTC. It translates to CASKIGQGVIHYGYTF.

This rearrangement joins TRBV4-1 to TRBJ2-6, with TRBD1 matching 7 bases. The germline gives CDR1 MGHRA, CDR2 YSYEKL. CDR3 length: 17 residues. V was pared by 5 bases and J by 0 bases, with 7 bases of the junction left unmatched. CDR3 protein: CASSLDRRSSGANVLTF. CDR3 in DNA: TGCGCCAGCAGCTTGGACAGGAGAAGCTCTGGGGCCAACGTCCTGACTTTC.

The chain uses TRBV25-1 and TRBJ2-5; TRBD2 aligns across 7 bases. This CDR3 is built from 16 residues. Germline lookup yields CDR1 MGHDK and CDR2 SYGVNS. The junction had 8 bases not matched to a gene; V was cut back by 4 bases and J by 0 bases. CDR3 amino acids: CASSGVLAAYQETQYF. CDR3 DNA sequence: TGTGCCAGCAGTGGAGTTCTAGCGGCGTACCAAGAGACCCAGTACTTC.

The genes are TRBV4-2 and TRBJ2-6, with D maybe TRBD2 (5 bases). The germline V and J ends were trimmed by 0 bases and 0 bases, with 24 bases remaining between them. The CDR3 spans 22 residues. Germline assignment: CDR1 LGHNA and CDR2 YNFKEQ. CDR3 sequence: CASSQERSDEGPWSSGANVLTF. In nucleotides, the CDR3 is TGTGCCAGCAGCCAAGAACGGTCCGACGAGGGTCCCTGGAGCTCTGGGGCCAACGTCCTGACTTTC.

This chain links TRBV7-9 with TRBJ2-7, with 8 bases aligning to TRBD1. Per germline, CDR1 SEHNR and CDR2 FQNEAQ (reference sequence). The CDR3 has 12 amino acids. Trimming cost V 5 bases and J 5 bases; bases outside gene matches: 2. CDR3 sequence: CASSHRGDEQYF. The CDR3 DNA reads TGTGCCAGCAGCCACAGGGGGGACGAGCAGTACTTC.

V gene TRBV6-6 combines with J gene TRBJ1-1; D is undetermined. Germline-derived CDR1 and CDR2 are MNHNY and SVGAGI (reference sequence). The CDR3 is made up of 16 amino acids. V was cut by 0 bases and J by 1 base, with 12 bases left in between. CDR3 nucleotides: TGTGCCAGCAGTTACTCGAAAGTGTCAGGGAACACTGAAGCTTTCTTT. This codes for CASSYSKVSGNTEAFF.